The next 29 T cell receptor beta chains were all read from a single sample in a study of STAT5B mutations in CD4+ large granular lymphocyte leukemia. TCRdb's copy holds only in-frame clones and misses some; the assay was immunoSEQ multiplex PCR. The sample shows some 7,700 clones, nearly 90% of them seen only once. The sample taken for sequencing was PBMCs. The receptors derive from a woman in her 70s with CD4+ T-cell large granular lymphocyte leukemia.

This clone was observed a few times. The chain carries TRBV18 and TRBJ1-4; D ambiguous. Looked up from germline, CDR1 is KGHSH and CDR2 is LQKENI. The CDR3 extends over 13 amino acids. With 4 bases removed from V and 3 bases from J, the gap between germline ends came to 6 bases. The chain's CDR3 is CASSLGPNEKLFF. The CDR3 bases are TGTGCCAGCTCACTTGGACCTAATGAAAAACTGTTTTTT. The whole variable domain, remainder taken from reference TRBV18 and TRBJ1-4, is NAGVMQNPRHLVRRRGQEARLRCSPMKGHSHVYWYRQLPEEGLKFMVYLQKENIIDESGMPKERFSAEFPKEGPSILRIQQVVRGDSAAYFCASSLGPNEKLFFGSGTQLSVL.

This sequence joins TRBV28 and TRBJ1-6; 7 nucleotides line up with TRBD1. Germline V gene lookup returns CDR1 MDHEN and CDR2 SYDVKM. The CDR3 is 16 amino acids. J gave up 9 bases and V 5 bases, and 13 bases lay outside the gene matches. The CDR3 sequence is CASSPGGGGGGSPLHF. In nucleotides, the CDR3 is TGTGCCAGCAGTCCCGGGGGGGGAGGGGGCGGTTCACCCCTCCACTTT.

This clone came up once. The rearrangement uses TRBV27 and TRBJ1-5; 8 bases match TRBD1. Germline V CDR1 and CDR2: MNHEY, SMNVEV (reference sequence). After removal of 6 bases from V and 4 bases from J, the junction contained 2 bases not matched to a gene. The CDR3 consists of 13 residues. The CDR3 is CASSNRGNQPQHF. CDR3 nucleotides: TGTGCCAGCAGCAACAGGGGGAATCAGCCCCAGCATTTT.

The chain carries TRBV6-5 and TRBJ1-2, with 7 bases identical to TRBD1. CDR3 length: 13 residues. Germline V gene sequence: CDR1 MNHEY, CDR2 SVGAGI. The V segment lost 8 bases and the J segment 4 bases; nucleotides outside the gene matches: 7. CDR3: CASRPTGVYGYTF. In DNA form, the CDR3 reads TGTGCCAGCCGGCCCACAGGGGTCTATGGCTACACCTTC.

The chain combines TRBV9 with TRBJ2-1; no reliable D call. Germline-derived CDR1 and CDR2 are SGDLS and YYNGEE. V lost 0 bases, J lost 6 bases, and 10 bases lay in between. CDR3 length: 14 amino acids. The DNA for the CDR3 is TGTGCCAGCAGCGTAGCACAAAGGGTCAATGAGCAGTTCTTC. It is translated as CASSVAQRVNEQFF.

The chain links TRBV19 to TRBJ1-3; D gene ambiguous. V gave up 7 bases and J gave up 0 bases, with 16 bases separating them. This CDR3 comprises 16 residues. Germline V gene lookup returns CDR1 LNHDA and CDR2 SQIVND (reference sequence). This CDR3 is CASTPGGRLSGNTIYF. DNA for the CDR3: TGTGCCAGTACCCCAGGTGGTCGCCTCTCTGGAAACACCATATATTTT.

The chain has TRBV6-1 and TRBJ2-7; TRBD2 might be the D (5 bases). V shed 4 bases and J shed 3 bases, with 16 bases lying between them. The CDR3 consists of 15 residues. Germline V lookup: CDR1 MNHNS, CDR2 SASEGT. Here the CDR3 DNA reads TGTGCCAGCAGTGCACCAAGGACTGGAAACTACGAGCAGTACTTC. This translates into CASSAPRTGNYEQYF.

The chain joins TRBV9 to TRBJ2-7; D gene uncertain. The CDR3 is made up of 14 amino acids. Per germline, CDR1 SGDLS and CDR2 YYNGEE. The V end was cut by 3 bases, the J end by 6 bases, with 16 bases between. The CDR3 sequence is CASSAQSPPLEQYF. CDR3 DNA sequence: TGTGCCAGCAGCGCTCAGTCTCCGCCGCTCGAGCAGTACTTC.

This chain joins TRBV5-4 and TRBJ1-2; D not certain. V lost 4 bases and J lost 4, with 17 bases in between. The CDR3 sequence is 15 residues long. Germline V gene sequence: CDR1 SGHNT, CDR2 YYREEE (reference sequence). CDR3 protein: CASSPSRGNPYGYTF. The CDR3 bases are TGTGCCAGCAGCCCGTCAAGAGGGAATCCCTATGGCTACACCTTC.

The CDR3 here is CASRGPANTGELFF. In DNA form, the CDR3 reads TGTGCCAGCAGGGGGCCGGCGAACACCGGGGAGCTGTTTTTT. The rearrangement joins TRBV28 to TRBJ2-2, with D perhaps TRBD1 (5 bases). V was trimmed by 6 bases and J by 0 bases, leaving 8 bases between them. The CDR3 consists of 14 residues. Germline lookup yields CDR1 MDHEN and CDR2 SYDVKM.

A few counts support this clone. The chain couples TRBV30 to TRBJ1-6; D remains unclear. V was cut by 2 bases and J by 4 bases, with 12 bases left in between. Per germline, CDR1 GTSNPN and CDR2 SVGIG (reference sequence). The CDR3 contains 15 residues. The CDR3 nucleotides are TGTGCCTGGAGTACCCCCGGTGGGTATAATTCACCCCTCCACTTT. It codes for CAWSTPGGYNSPLHF.

CDR3 amino acids: CASSTTRGRPDTQYF. The CDR3 DNA is TGTGCCAGCAGTACCACGAGGGGGCGTCCAGATACGCAGTATTTT. This sequence joins TRBV7-2 and TRBJ2-3; 7 bases fit TRBD1. Trimming cost V 6 bases and J 4 bases; bases outside gene matches: 10. CDR3 length equals 15 residues. The germline CDR1 and CDR2 sequences are SGHTA and FQGNSA.

The count of this clone is one. The rearrangement uses TRBV5-6 and TRBJ2-3; 11 nucleotides align to TRBD2. From germline, CDR1 is SGHDT and CDR2 YYEEEE. Unmatched junction bases numbered 2, after V lost 4 bases and J lost 1 base. The CDR3 sequence is 15 residues long. The CDR3 loop is CASSRGLAGTDTQYF. In DNA form, the CDR3 reads TGTGCCAGCAGCCGGGGACTAGCGGGCACAGATACGCAGTATTTT.

This chain links TRBV6-5 with TRBJ2-5; TRBD1 might be the D (6 bases). CDR1 is MNHEY, CDR2 SVGAGI, per germline. With 6 bases removed from V and 8 bases from J, the gap between germline ends came to 16 bases. The CDR3 consists of 13 residues. In DNA form, the CDR3 reads TGTGCCAGCAGCTCAACCTCACAGGGCACCCAGTACTTC. Translated: CASSSTSQGTQYF.

V and J are TRBV5-1 and TRBJ2-3, with 8 bases that match TRBD1. Trimming at V came to 0 bases and at J to 5 bases, leaving 5 bases not matched to a gene. The CDR3 runs to 15 residues. Germline CDR1 is SGHRS and CDR2 is YFSETQ. The CDR3 reads CASSLAGQGGDTQYF. For the CDR3, the DNA is TGCGCCAGCAGCTTGGCCGGACAGGGTGGAGATACGCAGTATTTT. The whole variable domain, filled in from reference TRBV5-1 and TRBJ2-3, reads KAGVTQTPRYLIKTRGQQVTLSCSPISGHRSVSWYQQTPGQGLQFLFEYFSETQRNKGNFPGRFSGRQFSNSRSEMNVSTLELGDSALYLCASSLAGQGGDTQYFGPGTRLTVL.

This chain uses TRBV4-1 with TRBJ1-2; D not resolved. Germline loops: CDR1 MGHRA, CDR2 YSYEKL. The CDR3 consists of 16 residues. The V end lost 0 bases, the J end lost 4 bases, and 15 bases lay between the germline ends. Written as DNA, the CDR3 is TGCGCCAGCAGCCAAGATAGTGGGTCCCGCCTCTATGGCTACACCTTC. Its translation is CASSQDSGSRLYGYTF.

V usage is TRBV11-3 and J usage is TRBJ2-4, with a possible D match to TRBD2 (6 bases). The CDR3 is 14 residues long. V was pared by 4 bases and J by 3 bases, with 10 bases between. The germline gives CDR1 SGHNT, CDR2 YENEEA. CDR3 nucleotide sequence: TGTGCCAGCAGCTCCCTGGAGGGCAAAAACATTCAGTACTTC. It is translated as CASSSLEGKNIQYF.

This clone has just one count. V usage is TRBV11-2 and J usage is TRBJ1-2; 9 bases agree with TRBD1. Germline CDR1 SGHAT, CDR2 FQNNGV. Trimming cost V 5 bases and J 4 bases; bases outside gene matches: 14. The CDR3 is made up of 17 amino acids. The CDR3 coding sequence is TGTGCCAGCAGCCCCCTGGGACAGGGAAGTGAGTCCTATGGCTACACCTTC. It translates to CASSPLGQGSESYGYTF.

V is TRBV9 and J is TRBJ1-1; unclear D gene. The V gene's germline CDR1 is SGDLS and CDR2 YYNGEE. CDR3 length equals 13 residues. V was pared by 4 bases and J by 1 base, with 8 bases between. CDR3 sequence (DNA): TGTGCCAGCAGCACCTCCTCGAACACTGAAGCTTTCTTT. Its translation: CASSTSSNTEAFF.

The chain links TRBV10-2 to TRBJ2-1, with 9 bases aligning to TRBD2. V lost 2 bases and J lost 6; bases outside the gene matches: 11. The CDR3 is made up of 17 amino acids. The germline CDR1 and CDR2 sequences are WSHSY and SAAADI. The CDR3 DNA reads as TGCGCCAGCAGTGAGCCTACCGGGACTAGCCTCAGCAATGAGCAGTTCTTC. This translates into CASSEPTGTSLSNEQFF.

V usage is TRBV30 and J usage is TRBJ2-3, with 7 positions matching TRBD2. J gave up 0 bases and V 4 bases, and 4 bases lay outside the gene matches. The germline gives CDR1 GTSNPN, CDR2 SVGIG (reference sequence). The CDR3 is 14 residues long. CDR3 region: CAWTVGGSTDTQYF. The CDR3 DNA is TGTGCCTGGACGGTGGGGGGGAGCACAGATACGCAGTATTTT. The variable domain in full, with the rest retrieved from reference TRBV30 and TRBJ2-3, is SQTIHQWPATLVQPVGSPLSLECTVEGTSNPNLYWYRQAAGRGLQLLFYSVGIGQISSEVPQNLSASRPQDRQFILSSKKLLLSDSGFYLCAWTVGGSTDTQYFGPGTRLTVL.

The chain couples TRBV7-2 to TRBJ2-3; D is uncertain. The CDR3 has 14 residues. CDR1 SGHTA and CDR2 FQGNSA come from the germline V gene. Trimming pared 1 base from V and 8 bases from J, leaving 13 bases between. CDR3 DNA sequence: TGTGCCAGCAGCTTAGGAAATGCTTCTCCTACGCAGTATTTT. The encoded protein is CASSLGNASPTQYF.

The J gene is TRBJ2-6, the V gene TRBV11-3; 12 bases are a match to TRBD1. The V and J ends lost 5 bases and 3 bases, in that order; junction bases with no gene match: 5. CDR1 SGHNT and CDR2 YENEEA come from the germline V gene. CDR3 length: 17 amino acids. In DNA form, the CDR3 reads TGTGCCAGCAGCACCCGGGACAGGGGGCTTGGGGCCAACGTCCTGACTTTC. Protein product: CASSTRDRGLGANVLTF.

This sequence joins TRBV5-1 and TRBJ2-2, with D unclear. CDR1 is SGHRS, CDR2 YFSETQ, per germline. CDR3 length equals 15 residues. V shed 0 bases and J shed 5 bases, with 11 bases lying between them. The CDR3 region has the DNA TGCGCCAGCAGCTTGGTCCGACCTCGGACCGGGGAGCTGTTTTTT. This gives the protein CASSLVRPRTGELFF.

The chain's CDR3 is CASSSLPGAANEQFF. CDR3 nucleotide sequence: TGCGCCAGCAGCTCACTTCCGGGGGCGGCCAATGAGCAGTTCTTC. The V gene is TRBV5-1, the J gene TRBJ2-1; either TRBD1 or TRBD2 may fit D (6 bases each). V was pared by 3 bases and J by 6 bases, with 16 bases between. The CDR3 loop spans 15 amino acids. The germline V gene has CDR1 SGHRS and CDR2 YFSETQ. Together with reference TRBV5-1 and TRBJ2-1, the CDR3 gives the full variable domain: KAGVTQTPRYLIKTRGQQVTLSCSPISGHRSVSWYQQTPGQGLQFLFEYFSETQRNKGNFPGRFSGRQFSNSRSEMNVSTLELGDSALYLCASSSLPGAANEQFFGPGTRLTVL.

V gene TRBV19 combines with J gene TRBJ2-3, with a weak D call TRBD2 (6 bases). V was shortened by 6 bases and J by 4 bases, with 17 bases between the two germline ends. Germline values: CDR1 LNHDA, CDR2 SQIVND (reference sequence). This CDR3 contains 15 residues. The CDR3 DNA reads as TGTGCCAGTAGCGCTTTGTTAGGGAGGTCAGATACGCAGTATTTT. It is translated as CASSALLGRSDTQYF.

CDR3 in DNA: TGTGCCAGCAGCTCCCAGGGACCAGCGACTGGCTACACCTTC. It is translated as CASSSQGPATGYTF. The J gene is TRBJ1-2, the V gene TRBV7-2; possibly TRBD1 for D (5 bases). This CDR3 is built from 14 residues. Trimming cost V 4 bases and J 7 bases, with 16 bases left between them. CDR1 is SGHTA and CDR2 is FQGNSA in the germline V gene.

J is TRBJ2-5 and V is TRBV5-1, with D perhaps assigned TRBD1 or TRBD2 (5 bases each). Germline V gives CDR1 SGHRS, CDR2 YFSETQ. The CDR3 length is 13 residues. V lost 3 bases and J lost 1, with 7 bases in between. The DNA of the CDR3 is TGCGCCAGCAGCTGGGACCTCCAAGAGACCCAGTACTTC. Its translation: CASSWDLQETQYF.

This clone was picked up one time. CDR3 residues: CASSPQGQGATEAFF. CDR3 nucleotides: TGTGCCAGCAGCCCCCAGGGACAGGGGGCGACTGAAGCTTTCTTT. The V and J genes are TRBV9 and TRBJ1-1, with 12 bases fitting TRBD1. This CDR3 comprises 15 residues. From germline, CDR1 is SGDLS and CDR2 YYNGEE. V shed 4 bases and J 5 bases; nucleotides not matched to a gene: 6.